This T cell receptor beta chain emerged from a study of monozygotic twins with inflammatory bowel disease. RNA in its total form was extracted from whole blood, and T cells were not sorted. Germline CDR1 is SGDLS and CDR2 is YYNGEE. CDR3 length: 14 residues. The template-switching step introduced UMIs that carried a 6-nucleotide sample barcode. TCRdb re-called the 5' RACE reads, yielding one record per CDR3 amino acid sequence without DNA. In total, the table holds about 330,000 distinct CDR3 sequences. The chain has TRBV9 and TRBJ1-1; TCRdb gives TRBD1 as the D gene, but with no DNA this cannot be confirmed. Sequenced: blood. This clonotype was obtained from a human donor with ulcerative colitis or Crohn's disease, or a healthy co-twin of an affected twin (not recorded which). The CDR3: CASRNRAEGTEAFF.